These 26 T cell receptor beta chains were all obtained from the same sample, sequenced in a study of T cell responses to AZD1222 COVID-19 vaccine. Produced via immunoSEQ multiplex PCR; TCRdb's table is partial and in-frame only. The sample includes fewer than 200,000 clones, around 89% of them seen just once. The source material was peripheral blood, sampled on day 0 of AZD1222 vaccination. The source of these receptors is an adult in good health.

The chain combines TRBV14 with TRBJ1-2; 7 bases map to TRBD1. CDR3 length equals 15 residues. After removal of 7 bases from V and 6 bases from J, the junction contained 14 bases not matched to a gene. Germline-derived CDR1 and CDR2 are SGHDN and FVKESK. The CDR3 here is CASTFSTGPNHGYTF. The CDR3 nucleotides are TGTGCCAGCACATTTTCGACAGGGCCGAATCATGGCTACACCTTC.

This chain connects TRBV4-1 to TRBJ2-2; 7 nucleotides match TRBD1. The CDR3 has 15 residues. The germline CDR1 and CDR2 sequences are MGHRA and YSYEKL. Germline trimming cut 4 bases from V and 2 bases from J; bases unmatched to any gene: 4. The CDR3 nucleotides are TGCGCCAGCAGCCTTGGGACAGTTAACACCGGGGAGCTGTTTTTT. Protein sequence: CASSLGTVNTGELFF.

This chain links TRBV9 with TRBJ1-6; TRBD1 is a possible D gene (5 bases). The germline V gene has CDR1 SGDLS and CDR2 YYNGEE. The CDR3 loop spans 15 amino acids. Trimming removed 4 bases from V and 6 bases from J, with 14 bases in between. CDR3 amino acids: CASSPWQGTNSPLHF. CDR3 bases: TGTGCCAGCAGCCCTTGGCAGGGTACTAATTCACCCCTCCACTTT. Variable domain in full (rest from reference TRBV9 and TRBJ1-6): DSGVTQTPKHLITATGQRVTLRCSPRSGDLSVYWYQQSLDQGLQFLIQYYNGEERAKGNILERFSAQQFPDLHSELNLSSLELGDSALYFCASSPWQGTNSPLHFGNGTRLTVT.

V usage is TRBV28 and J usage is TRBJ2-7, with 9 bases aligning to TRBD1. J gave up 6 bases and V 5 bases, and 14 bases lay outside the gene matches. CDR3 length: 16 amino acids. Germline V gene sequence: CDR1 MDHEN, CDR2 SYDVKM. CDR3 sequence reads: CASSGGRGTGFFEQYF. The DNA of the CDR3 is TGTGCCAGCAGTGGGGGGCGGGGGACAGGGTTCTTCGAGCAGTACTTC.

CDR3 sequence (DNA): TGCGCCAGCAGCTTGACCCCAGGTGCCTCTGGAAACACCATATATTTT. Its translation is CASSLTPGASGNTIYF. V is TRBV5-1 and J is TRBJ1-3; D unresolved. Germline V CDR1 and CDR2: SGHRS, YFSETQ. V was pared by 1 base and J by 0 bases, with 11 bases between. The CDR3 length is 16 residues. Full variable domain (outside the CDR3, taken from reference TRBV5-1 and TRBJ1-3): KAGVTQTPRYLIKTRGQQVTLSCSPISGHRSVSWYQQTPGQGLQFLFEYFSETQRNKGNFPGRFSGRQFSNSRSEMNVSTLELGDSALYLCASSLTPGASGNTIYFGEGSWLTVV.

The chain uses TRBV7-9 and TRBJ2-1; 11 bases align to TRBD2. The J segment lost 7 bases and the V segment lost 0 bases, leaving 8 bases of the junction unmatched. The CDR3 loop spans 17 amino acids. The germline CDR1 and CDR2 sequences are SEHNR and FQNEAQ (reference sequence). This CDR3 is CASSLAHSGGARNEQFF. The CDR3 nucleotides are TGTGCCAGCAGCTTAGCGCATAGCGGGGGGGCTAGGAATGAGCAGTTCTTC.

The table lists this clone with a few counts. This chain's CDR3 is CASSLEGAGSYEQYF. The CDR3 region has the DNA TGTGCCAGCAGCTTAGAGGGGGCTGGCTCCTACGAGCAGTACTTC. V is TRBV7-2 and J is TRBJ2-7; 7 positions agree with TRBD1. Unmatched junction bases numbered 3, after V lost 1 base and J lost 0 bases. The CDR3 has 15 residues. Germline assignment: CDR1 SGHTA and CDR2 FQGNSA. Drawing the rest from reference TRBV7-2 and TRBJ2-7, the complete variable domain is GAGVSQSPSNKVTEKGKDVELRCDPISGHTALYWYRQSLGQGLEFLIYFQGNSAPDKSGLPSDRFSAERTGGSVSTLTIQRTQQEDSAVYLCASSLEGAGSYEQYFGPGTRLTVT.

This chain uses TRBV25-1 with TRBJ1-4, with a tentative D call TRBD1 (6 bases). The CDR3 has 14 amino acids. V lost 10 bases and J lost 2, with 14 bases in between. Per the germline V gene, CDR1 is MGHDK and CDR2 is SYGVNS. The CDR3 sequence: CATTEGGTNEKLFF. CDR3 sequence (DNA): TGTGCCACCACCGAGGGGGGGACTAATGAAAAACTGTTTTTT. The variable domain in full, with the rest retrieved from reference TRBV25-1 and TRBJ1-4, is EADIYQTPRYLVIGTGKKITLECSQTMGHDKMYWYQQDPGMELHLIHYSYGVNSTEKGDLSSESTVSRIRTEHFPLTLESARPSHTSQYLCATTEGGTNEKLFFGSGTQLSVL.

This clone was counted only a few times. The chain links TRBV7-9 to TRBJ2-7; 8 bases match TRBD1. The J segment lost 3 bases and the V segment lost 5 bases, leaving 6 bases of the junction unmatched. CDR1 SEHNR and CDR2 FQNEAQ come from the germline V gene (reference sequence). CDR3 size: 14 residues. The DNA of the CDR3 is TGTGCCAGCAGCCCCCTGACAGGGGACTACGAGCAGTACTTC. Residues: CASSPLTGDYEQYF. Based on the CDR3 plus reference TRBV7-9 and TRBJ2-7, the full variable domain is DTGVSQNPRHKITKRGQNVTFRCDPISEHNRLYWYRQTLGQGPEFLTYFQNEAQLEKSRLLSDRFSAERPKGSFSTLEIQRTEQGDSAMYLCASSPLTGDYEQYFGPGTRLTVT.

The rearrangement uses TRBV19 and TRBJ1-5; D unresolved. CDR1 and CDR2 from the germline V gene are LNHDA and SQIVND (reference sequence). The CDR3 runs to 14 residues. The germline V and J ends were trimmed by 6 bases and 2 bases, with 11 bases remaining between them. CDR3 nucleotide sequence: TGTGCCAGTAGGTTTACGAGCGGCAATCAGCCCCAGCATTTT. This translates into CASRFTSGNQPQHF.

The chain recombines TRBV3-1 (or the pseudogene TRBV3-2) with TRBJ1-6; D is unresolved. The CDR3 loop spans 13 amino acids. Trimming cost V 4 bases and J 13 bases, with 14 bases left between them. Germline CDR1 is LGHDT and CDR2 is YNNKEL (reference sequence). The CDR3 loop reads CASSRQVVSPLHF. DNA of the CDR3: TGTGCCAGCAGCCGGCAGGTCGTGAGTCCCCTCCACTTT.

CDR3 amino acids: CASSKRDSSYNEQFF. DNA for the CDR3: TGTGCCAGCAGCAAGCGGGACAGCTCCTACAATGAGCAGTTCTTC. The chain recombines TRBV7-8 with TRBJ2-1, with D perhaps TRBD1 or TRBD2 (7 bases each). CDR1 and CDR2 from the germline V gene are SGHVS and FQNEAQ. Trimming pared 5 bases from V and 0 bases from J, leaving 11 bases between. The CDR3 loop spans 15 amino acids.

The chain has TRBV5-8 and TRBJ2-2; 8 bases are a match to TRBD2. Germline loops: CDR1 SGHTS, CDR2 YDEGEE. Germline trimming cut 5 bases from V and 4 bases from J; bases unmatched to any gene: 7. The CDR3 covers 15 residues. The CDR3 DNA reads TGTGCCAGCAGTTCGGGAGGGAGGGGCACCGGGGAGCTGTTTTTT. As protein: CASSSGGRGTGELFF.

V usage is TRBV7-9 and J usage is TRBJ1-1; D may be TRBD1 (6 bases). This CDR3 has 12 amino acids. The germline V gene has CDR1 SEHNR and CDR2 FQNEAQ (reference sequence). V was shortened by 5 bases and J by 7 bases, with 11 bases between the two germline ends. CDR3: CASSRGQLEAFF. The CDR3 coding sequence is TGTGCCAGCAGCCGGGGGCAACTTGAAGCTTTCTTT. Combining the CDR3 with reference TRBV7-9 and TRBJ1-1 gives the whole variable domain DTGVSQNPRHKITKRGQNVTFRCDPISEHNRLYWYRQTLGQGPEFLTYFQNEAQLEKSRLLSDRFSAERPKGSFSTLEIQRTEQGDSAMYLCASSRGQLEAFFGQGTRLTVV.

This clone was counted a single time. The rearrangement links TRBV5-1 to TRBJ1-3, with D uncertain. The CDR3 extends over 16 amino acids. The V end lost 4 bases, the J end lost 0 bases, and 14 bases lay between the germline ends. Germline V gives CDR1 SGHRS, CDR2 YFSETQ. The CDR3, as DNA: TGCGCCAGCAGCCCGCTCGGGGTCAGCTCTGGAAACACCATATATTTT. Translated, it gives CASSPLGVSSGNTIYF.

The gene calls are TRBV5-1 and TRBJ2-2, with 8 positions matching TRBD1. This CDR3 contains 16 residues. The germline V gene has CDR1 SGHRS and CDR2 YFSETQ. Losses at the gene ends were 0 bases for V and 4 bases for J; bases not matched to a gene: 5. The CDR3 protein is CASSLETGASTGELFF. Written as DNA, the CDR3 is TGCGCCAGCAGCTTGGAGACAGGGGCGAGCACCGGGGAGCTGTTTTTT.

V and J are TRBV30 and TRBJ1-2, with TRBD1 matching 7 bases. CDR1 GTSNPN and CDR2 SVGIG come from the germline V gene (reference sequence). This CDR3 spans 15 amino acids. V dropped 0 bases and J dropped 5; count of bases not matched to a gene: 9. The CDR3 loop reads CAWSVPNRGGYGYTF. CDR3 bases: TGTGCCTGGAGTGTACCAAACAGGGGAGGATATGGCTACACCTTC.

The CDR3 here is CASSGTSGGSRGSYNEQFF. CDR3 nucleotides: TGTGCCAGCAGCGGGACTAGCGGGGGGTCACGGGGCTCCTACAATGAGCAGTTCTTC. The V gene is TRBV9, the J gene TRBJ2-1, with TRBD2 matching over 14 bases. The CDR3 length is 19 residues. Germline assignment: CDR1 SGDLS and CDR2 YYNGEE. The V gene end was trimmed by 3 bases and the J gene end by 0 bases; junction bases not matched to a gene: 8.

This clone is a singleton in its sample. V gene TRBV7-2 combines with J gene TRBJ1-3; tentatively, D is TRBD1 (5 bases). CDR3 size: 14 residues. V was trimmed by 3 bases and J by 4 bases, leaving 10 bases between them. Germline assignment: CDR1 SGHTA and CDR2 FQGNSA. DNA for the CDR3: TGTGCCAGCAGCTTCCAGGGAGGGGGAAACACCATATATTTT. Its translation is CASSFQGGGNTIYF.

The chain joins TRBV3-1 (or the pseudogene TRBV3-2) to TRBJ1-2; 9 bases map to TRBD1. Per the germline V gene, CDR1 is LGHDT and CDR2 is YNNKEL (reference sequence). The CDR3 has 14 amino acids. V was pared by 4 bases and J by 7 bases, with 7 bases of the junction left unmatched. CDR3 amino acids: CASSPGQGSAGYTF. The CDR3 DNA reads as TGTGCCAGCAGCCCCGGACAGGGGAGTGCTGGCTACACCTTC.

The chain links TRBV5-4 to TRBJ2-3; D is tentatively TRBD1 or TRBD2 (5 bases each). Trimming took off 2 bases at V and 0 bases at J, with 7 bases between the two ends. From germline, CDR1 is SGHNT and CDR2 YYREEE (reference sequence). This CDR3 is built from 14 residues. CDR3 residues: CASSFEGSTDTQYF. CDR3 sequence (DNA): TGTGCCAGCAGCTTCGAGGGGAGCACAGATACGCAGTATTTT.

Here the CDR3 reads CASSKADVGMSYEQYF. Here the CDR3 DNA reads TGTGCCAGCAGCAAAGCTGATGTGGGGATGTCCTACGAGCAGTACTTC. The rearrangement uses TRBV21-1 and TRBJ2-7. TRBV21-1 is an annotated pseudogene. The CDR3 is made up of 16 amino acids.

This chain uses TRBV4-1 with TRBJ2-3, with D possibly TRBD2 on 5 matching bases. This CDR3 comprises 15 residues. Trimming stripped 1 base from V and 7 bases from J, with 15 bases between. Germline assignment: CDR1 MGHRA and CDR2 YSYEKL. The CDR3 DNA follows: TGCGCCAGCAGCCAAGGTTTGGGGTCGGGGAATACGCAGTATTTT. It specifies CASSQGLGSGNTQYF.

V usage is TRBV11-1 and J usage is TRBJ2-5; D remains ambiguous. The germline V gene encodes CDR1 SGHAT and CDR2 FQDESV (reference sequence). This CDR3 is built from 12 residues. The V end lost 2 bases, the J end lost 5 bases, and 6 bases lay between the germline ends. The chain's CDR3 is CASSLYAETQYF. The CDR3 DNA reads TGTGCCAGCAGCTTATACGCGGAGACCCAGTACTTC.

The chain employs TRBV27 and TRBJ2-7; 7 bases line up with TRBD2. Germline V gene data show CDR1 as MNHEY and CDR2 as SMNVEV (reference sequence). The CDR3 runs 16 residues. The V segment lost 4 bases and the J segment 2 bases; nucleotides outside the gene matches: 11. The CDR3 sequence: CASSWGLPNLAYEQYF. Written as DNA, the CDR3 is TGTGCCAGCAGTTGGGGACTACCAAACCTCGCCTACGAGCAGTACTTC.

The V call is TRBV7-9, the J call TRBJ1-3; D is unclear. The CDR3 has 14 residues. CDR1 and CDR2 (germline): SEHNR, FQNEAQ (reference sequence). V lost 6 bases and J 2 bases, leaving 11 bases between the germline ends. CDR3 residues: CASRHSAAGNTIYF. DNA of the CDR3: TGTGCCAGCAGGCACTCCGCTGCTGGAAACACCATATATTTT.